This T cell receptor beta chain was captured in a study of early T cells in non-severe SARS-CoV-2 infection. TCRdb re-derived calls from the 5' RACE reads in MiXCR, one entry per CDR3 protein. The table includes nearly 45,000 distinct CDR3 sequences, roughly a tenth detected once. V lost 0 bases to trimming and J lost 1 base; unmatched junction nucleotides: 3. Germline CDR1 is SGDLS and CDR2 is YYNGEE. This CDR3 region has 15 residues. In its sample, this clonotype was seen a few times. The chain couples TRBV9 to TRBJ2-5, with 7 bases aligning to TRBD1. The sample taken for sequencing was whole blood. This TCR was recovered from an adult who was a healthcare worker with PCR-confirmed SARS-CoV-2 infection or an uninfected control (not recorded which). The CDR3 DNA sequence: TGTGCCAGCAGCGTAGAGCCAGGGGGCCAAGAGACCCAGTACTTC. Amino acids: CASSVEPGGQETQYF.